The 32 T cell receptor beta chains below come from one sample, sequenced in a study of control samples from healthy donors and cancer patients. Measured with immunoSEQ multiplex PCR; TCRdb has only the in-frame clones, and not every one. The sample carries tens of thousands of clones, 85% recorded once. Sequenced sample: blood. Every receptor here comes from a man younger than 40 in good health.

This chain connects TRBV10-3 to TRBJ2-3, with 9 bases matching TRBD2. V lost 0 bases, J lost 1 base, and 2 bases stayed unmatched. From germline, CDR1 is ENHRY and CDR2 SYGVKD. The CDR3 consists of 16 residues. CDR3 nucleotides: TGTGCCATCAGTGAGTCGGCTAGCGGGGGCACAGATACGCAGTATTTT. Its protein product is CAISESASGGTDTQYF.

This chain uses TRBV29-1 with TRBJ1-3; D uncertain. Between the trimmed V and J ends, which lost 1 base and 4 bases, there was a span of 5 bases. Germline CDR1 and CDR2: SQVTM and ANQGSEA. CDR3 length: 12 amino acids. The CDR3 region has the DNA TGCAGCGTTGAAGGGAAAGGAAACACCATATATTTT. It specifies CSVEGKGNTIYF. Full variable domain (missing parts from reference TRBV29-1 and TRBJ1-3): SAVISQKPSRDICQRGTSLTIQCQVDSQVTMMFWYRQQPGQSLTLIATANQGSEATYESGFVIDKFPISRPNLTFSTLTVSNMSPEDSSIYLCSVEGKGNTIYFGEGSWLTVV.

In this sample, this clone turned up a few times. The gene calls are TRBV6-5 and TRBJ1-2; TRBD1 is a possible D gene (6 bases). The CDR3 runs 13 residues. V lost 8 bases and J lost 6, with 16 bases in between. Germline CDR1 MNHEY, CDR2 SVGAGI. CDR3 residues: CASENRDRNGYTF. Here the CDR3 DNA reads TGTGCCAGCGAGAACAGGGATCGGAATGGCTACACCTTC.

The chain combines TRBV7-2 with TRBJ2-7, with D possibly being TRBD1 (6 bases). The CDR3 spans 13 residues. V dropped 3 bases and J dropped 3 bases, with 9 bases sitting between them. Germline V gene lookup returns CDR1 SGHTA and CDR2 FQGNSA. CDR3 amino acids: CASSFQQGYEQYF. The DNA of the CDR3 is TGTGCCAGCAGCTTCCAACAGGGCTACGAGCAGTACTTC.

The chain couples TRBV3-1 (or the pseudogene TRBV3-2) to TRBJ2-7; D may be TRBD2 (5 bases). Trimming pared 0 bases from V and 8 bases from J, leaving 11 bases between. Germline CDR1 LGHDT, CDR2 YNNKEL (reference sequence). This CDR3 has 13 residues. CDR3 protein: CASSQEIRGKQYF. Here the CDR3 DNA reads TGTGCCAGCAGCCAAGAGATTCGGGGAAAGCAGTACTTC.

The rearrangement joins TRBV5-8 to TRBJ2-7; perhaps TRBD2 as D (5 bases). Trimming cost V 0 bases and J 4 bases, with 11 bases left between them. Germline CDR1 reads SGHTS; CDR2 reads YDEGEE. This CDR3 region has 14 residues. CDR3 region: CASSLEGSGYEQYF. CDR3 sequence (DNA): TGTGCCAGCAGCTTGGAGGGATCGGGATACGAGCAGTACTTC.

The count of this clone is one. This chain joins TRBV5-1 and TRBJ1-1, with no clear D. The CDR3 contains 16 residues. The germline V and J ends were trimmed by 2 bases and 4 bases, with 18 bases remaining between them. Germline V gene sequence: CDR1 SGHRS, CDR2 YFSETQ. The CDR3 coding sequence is TGCGCCAGCAGCTTACGGCACGGGGTTGCGATCACTGAAGCTTTCTTT. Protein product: CASSLRHGVAITEAFF.

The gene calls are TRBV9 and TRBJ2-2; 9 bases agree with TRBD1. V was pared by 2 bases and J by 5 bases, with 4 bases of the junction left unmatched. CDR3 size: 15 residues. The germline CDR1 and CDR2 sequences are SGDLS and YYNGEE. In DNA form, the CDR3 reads TGTGCCAGCAGCGTTCAGACAGGGGGGACCGGGGAGCTGTTTTTT. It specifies CASSVQTGGTGELFF. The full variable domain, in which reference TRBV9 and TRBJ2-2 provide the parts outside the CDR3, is DSGVTQTPKHLITATGQRVTLRCSPRSGDLSVYWYQQSLDQGLQFLIQYYNGEERAKGNILERFSAQQFPDLHSELNLSSLELGDSALYFCASSVQTGGTGELFFGEGSRLTVL.

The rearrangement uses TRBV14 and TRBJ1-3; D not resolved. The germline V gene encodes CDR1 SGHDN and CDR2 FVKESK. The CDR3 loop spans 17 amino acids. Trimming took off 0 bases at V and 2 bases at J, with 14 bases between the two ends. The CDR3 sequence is CASSQEPLTGAGNTIYF. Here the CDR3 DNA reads TGTGCCAGCAGCCAAGAACCCCTCACGGGCGCTGGAAACACCATATATTTT.

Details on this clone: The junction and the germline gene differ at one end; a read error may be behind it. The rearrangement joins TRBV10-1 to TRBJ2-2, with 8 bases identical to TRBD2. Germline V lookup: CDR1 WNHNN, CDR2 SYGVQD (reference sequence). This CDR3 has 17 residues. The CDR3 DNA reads TGCGCCAGCAGTGAATCTTTGCCTAGCGGGTCACACCGGGGAGCTGTTTTT. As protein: CASSESLPSGSHRGAVF.

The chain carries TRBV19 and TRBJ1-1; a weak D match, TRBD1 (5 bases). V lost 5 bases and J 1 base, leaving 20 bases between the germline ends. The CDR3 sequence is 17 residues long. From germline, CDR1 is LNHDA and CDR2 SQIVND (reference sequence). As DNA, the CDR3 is TGTGCCAGTAGTCCCCGGCCCCCGGGACGTTGGAACACTGAAGCTTTCTTT. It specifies CASSPRPPGRWNTEAFF.

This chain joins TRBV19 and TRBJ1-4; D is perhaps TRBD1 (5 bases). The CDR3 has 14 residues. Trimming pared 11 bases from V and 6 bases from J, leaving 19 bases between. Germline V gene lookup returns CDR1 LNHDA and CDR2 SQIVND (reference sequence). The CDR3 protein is CASTVGVGDEKLFF. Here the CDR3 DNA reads TGTGCCTCAACGGTGGGGGTTGGGGATGAAAAACTGTTTTTT.

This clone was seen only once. CDR3: CASSRSVSSTDTQYF. The CDR3, as DNA: TGCGCCAGCAGTCGTAGCGTATCTAGCACAGATACGCAGTATTTT. The chain combines TRBV4-1 with TRBJ2-3; weak D call: TRBD2 (5 bases). Germline V lookup: CDR1 MGHRA, CDR2 YSYEKL. This CDR3 has 15 amino acids. Trimming pared 6 bases from V and 0 bases from J, leaving 13 bases between.

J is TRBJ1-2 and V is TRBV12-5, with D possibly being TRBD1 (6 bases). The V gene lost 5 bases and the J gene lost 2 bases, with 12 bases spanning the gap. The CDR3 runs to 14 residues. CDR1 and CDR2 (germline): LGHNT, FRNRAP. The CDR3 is CASGPGTSNYGYTF. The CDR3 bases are TGTGCTAGTGGTCCCGGGACATCAAACTATGGCTACACCTTC.

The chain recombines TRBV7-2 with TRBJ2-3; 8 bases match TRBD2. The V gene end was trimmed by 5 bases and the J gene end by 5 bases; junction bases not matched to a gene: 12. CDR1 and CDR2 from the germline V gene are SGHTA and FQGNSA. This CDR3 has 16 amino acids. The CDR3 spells CASSTGLAFKGDTQYF. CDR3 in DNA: TGTGCCAGCAGCACCGGACTAGCTTTTAAGGGAGATACGCAGTATTTT.

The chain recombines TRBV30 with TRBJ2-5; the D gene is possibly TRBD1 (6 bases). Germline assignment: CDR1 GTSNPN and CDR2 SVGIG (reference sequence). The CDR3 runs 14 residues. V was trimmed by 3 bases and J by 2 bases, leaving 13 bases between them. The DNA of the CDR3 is TGTGCCTGGAGAAGGGACATGGGGCAAGAGACCCAGTACTTC. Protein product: CAWRRDMGQETQYF.

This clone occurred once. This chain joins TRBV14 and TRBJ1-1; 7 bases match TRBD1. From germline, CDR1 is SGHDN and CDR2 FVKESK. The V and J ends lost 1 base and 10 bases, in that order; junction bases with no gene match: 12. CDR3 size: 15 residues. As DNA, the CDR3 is TGTGCCAGCAGCCAAGTTCTTTCAGGGGGGAACGGAGCTTTCTTT. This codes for CASSQVLSGGNGAFF. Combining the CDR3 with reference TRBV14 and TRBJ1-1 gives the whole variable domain EAGVTQFPSHSVIEKGQTVTLRCDPISGHDNLYWYRRVMGKEIKFLLHFVKESKQDESGMPNNRFLAERTGGTYSTLKVQPAELEDSGVYFCASSQVLSGGNGAFFGQGTRLTVV.

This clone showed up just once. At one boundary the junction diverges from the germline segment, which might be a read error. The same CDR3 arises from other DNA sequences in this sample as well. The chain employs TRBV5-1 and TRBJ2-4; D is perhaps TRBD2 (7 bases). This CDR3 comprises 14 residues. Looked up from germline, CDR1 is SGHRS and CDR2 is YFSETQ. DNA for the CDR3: TGCCCCAGCAGCAACACCGGGGGCGGGGGCATTCAGTACTTC. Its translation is CPSSNTGGGGIQYF.

CDR3 protein: CATSRGTDTQYF. The CDR3 DNA reads TGTGCCACCTCGCGGGGCACAGATACGCAGTATTTT. The chain carries TRBV6-5 and TRBJ2-3, with D possibly matching TRBD2 (5 bases). The V and J ends lost 10 bases and 1 base respectively, with 9 bases between them. CDR3 length: 12 amino acids. Germline V CDR1 and CDR2: MNHEY, SVGAGI.

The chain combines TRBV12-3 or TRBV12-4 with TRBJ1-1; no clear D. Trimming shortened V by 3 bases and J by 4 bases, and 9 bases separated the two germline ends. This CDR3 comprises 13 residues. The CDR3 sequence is CASSFSFGTEAFF. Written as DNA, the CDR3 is TGTGCCAGCAGTTTTTCTTTTGGCACTGAAGCTTTCTTT.

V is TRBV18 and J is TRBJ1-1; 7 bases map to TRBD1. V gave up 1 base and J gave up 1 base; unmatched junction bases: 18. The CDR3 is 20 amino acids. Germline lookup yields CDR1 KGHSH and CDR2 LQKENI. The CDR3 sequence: CASSPLPRSGGRGTNTEAFF. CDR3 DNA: TGTGCCAGCTCACCACTCCCCCGCTCAGGGGGTCGGGGGACGAACACTGAAGCTTTCTTT.

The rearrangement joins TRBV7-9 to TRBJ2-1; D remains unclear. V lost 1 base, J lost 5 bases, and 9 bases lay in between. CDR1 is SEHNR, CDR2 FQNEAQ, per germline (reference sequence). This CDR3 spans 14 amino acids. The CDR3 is CASSLVTADNEQFF. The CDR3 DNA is TGTGCCAGCAGCTTAGTAACGGCCGACAATGAGCAGTTCTTC.

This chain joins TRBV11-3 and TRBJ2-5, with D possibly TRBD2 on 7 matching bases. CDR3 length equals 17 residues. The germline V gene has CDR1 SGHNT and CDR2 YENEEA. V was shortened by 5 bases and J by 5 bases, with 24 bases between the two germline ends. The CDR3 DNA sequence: TGTGCCAGCAGCCCGGGGGGCCCCGGGACGTGGACCGAGACCCAGTACTTC. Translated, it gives CASSPGGPGTWTETQYF.

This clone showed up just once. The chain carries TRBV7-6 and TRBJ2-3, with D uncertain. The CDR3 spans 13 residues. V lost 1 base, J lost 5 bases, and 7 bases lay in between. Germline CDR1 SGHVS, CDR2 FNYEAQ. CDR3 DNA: TGTGCCAGCAGCTTAGTAGGGCGAGATACGCAGTATTTT. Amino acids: CASSLVGRDTQYF.

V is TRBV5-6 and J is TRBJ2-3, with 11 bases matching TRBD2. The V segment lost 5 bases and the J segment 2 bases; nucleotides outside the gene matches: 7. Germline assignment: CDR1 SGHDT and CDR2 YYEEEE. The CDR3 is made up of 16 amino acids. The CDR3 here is CASSPVAGGDTDTQYF. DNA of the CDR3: TGTGCCAGCAGTCCTGTAGCGGGGGGGGACACAGATACGCAGTATTTT.

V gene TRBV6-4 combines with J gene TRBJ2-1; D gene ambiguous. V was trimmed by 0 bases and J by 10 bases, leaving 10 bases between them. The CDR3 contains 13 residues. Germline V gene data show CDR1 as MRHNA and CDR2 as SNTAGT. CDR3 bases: TGTGCCAGCAGTGACTCAGAGCGAAACGAGCAGTTCTTC. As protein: CASSDSERNEQFF.

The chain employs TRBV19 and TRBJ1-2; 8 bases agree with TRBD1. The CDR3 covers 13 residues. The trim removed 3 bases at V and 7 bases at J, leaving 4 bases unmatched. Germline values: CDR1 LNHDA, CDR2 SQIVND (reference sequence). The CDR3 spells CASSMTGDGGYTF. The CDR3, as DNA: TGTGCCAGTAGTATGACAGGGGACGGTGGCTACACCTTC.

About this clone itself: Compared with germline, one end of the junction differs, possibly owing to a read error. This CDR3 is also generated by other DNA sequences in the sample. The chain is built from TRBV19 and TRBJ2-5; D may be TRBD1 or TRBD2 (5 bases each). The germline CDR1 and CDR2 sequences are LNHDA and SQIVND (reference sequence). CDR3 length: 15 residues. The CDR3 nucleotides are TGTGCCAGTAGTTCAATCCGGGACGGAAAAGAAACCCAGTACTTC. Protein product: CASSSIRDGKETQYF.

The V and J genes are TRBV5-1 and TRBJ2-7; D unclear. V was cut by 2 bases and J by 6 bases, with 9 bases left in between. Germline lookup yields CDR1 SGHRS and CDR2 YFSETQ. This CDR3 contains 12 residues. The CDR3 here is CASSFPGPEQYF. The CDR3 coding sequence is TGCGCCAGCAGCTTCCCTGGGCCCGAGCAGTACTTC.

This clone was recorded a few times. The CDR3 DNA reads TGTGCCAGCAGTTCCGAGGTTTTTCCCAATTCACCCCTCCACTTT. Protein sequence: CASSSEVFPNSPLHF. The chain combines TRBV6-5 with TRBJ1-6, with D unclear. CDR1 and CDR2 (germline): MNHEY, SVGAGI. The V gene lost 4 bases and the J gene lost 7 bases, with 14 bases spanning the gap. There are 15 residues in the CDR3.

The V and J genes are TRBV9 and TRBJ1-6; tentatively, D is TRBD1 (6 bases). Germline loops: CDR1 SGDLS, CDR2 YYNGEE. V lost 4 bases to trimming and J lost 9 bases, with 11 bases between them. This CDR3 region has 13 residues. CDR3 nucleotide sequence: TGTGCCAGCAGCAAGGACAGCGGTTCACCCCTCCACTTT. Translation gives CASSKDSGSPLHF.

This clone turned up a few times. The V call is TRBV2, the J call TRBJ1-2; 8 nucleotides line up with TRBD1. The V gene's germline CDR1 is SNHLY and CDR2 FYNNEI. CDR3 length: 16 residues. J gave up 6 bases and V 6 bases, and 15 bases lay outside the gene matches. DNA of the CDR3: TGTGCCAGCAGAGCCGAGGACCGGACAGGGAACCATGGCTACACCTTC. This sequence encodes CASRAEDRTGNHGYTF.